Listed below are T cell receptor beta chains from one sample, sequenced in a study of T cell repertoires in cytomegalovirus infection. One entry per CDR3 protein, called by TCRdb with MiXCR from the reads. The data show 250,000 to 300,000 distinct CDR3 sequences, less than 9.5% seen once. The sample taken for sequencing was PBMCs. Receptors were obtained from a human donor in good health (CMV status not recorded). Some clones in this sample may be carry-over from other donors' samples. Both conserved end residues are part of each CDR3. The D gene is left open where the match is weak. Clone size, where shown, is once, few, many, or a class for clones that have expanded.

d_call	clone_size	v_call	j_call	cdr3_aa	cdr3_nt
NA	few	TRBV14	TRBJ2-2	CASSQVSGRGTGELFF	TGTGCCAGCAGCCAAGTTAGCGGTCGGGGAACCGGGGAGCTGTTTTTT
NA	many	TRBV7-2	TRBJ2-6	CASSPPRGRGANVLTF	TGTGCCAGCAGCCCCCCGAGGGGCCGCGGGGCCAACGTCCTGACTTTC
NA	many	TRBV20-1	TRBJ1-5	CSASDTMLHQPQHF	TGCAGTGCATCGGACACGATGCTTCATCAGCCCCAGCATTTT
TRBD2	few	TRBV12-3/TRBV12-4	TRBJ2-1	CASAQYSGGINEQFF	TGTGCCAGCGCTCAGTATAGCGGGGGTATCAATGAGCAGTTCTTC
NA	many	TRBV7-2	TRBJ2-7	CASSPDRSSYEQYF	TGTGCCAGCAGCCCAGACAGGAGCTCCTACGAGCAGTACTTC
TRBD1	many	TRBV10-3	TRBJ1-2	CAISEGTVAVYGYTF	TGTGCCATCAGTGAGGGGACAGTGGCAGTCTATGGCTACACCTTC
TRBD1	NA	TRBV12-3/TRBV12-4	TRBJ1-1	CASSWTGTMNTEAFF	TGTGCCAGCAGTTGGACAGGGACCATGAACACTGAAGCTTTCTTT
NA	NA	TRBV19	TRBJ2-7	CASSVRMGDYEQYF	TGTGCCAGTAGTGTTAGAATGGGAGACTACGAGCAGTACTTC
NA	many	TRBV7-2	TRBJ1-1	CASSLDPQNTEAFF	TGTGCCAGCAGCCTAGACCCACAGAACACTGAAGCTTTCTTT
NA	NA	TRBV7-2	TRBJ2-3	CASSLRMDTDTQYF	TGTGCCAGCAGCTTACGGATGGACACAGATACGCAGTATTTT
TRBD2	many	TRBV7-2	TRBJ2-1	CASSFSSGSSYNEQFF	TGTGCCAGCAGCTTTTCTAGCGGGAGCTCCTACAATGAGCAGTTCTTC
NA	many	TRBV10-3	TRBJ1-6	CAISDAGGNSPLHF	TGTGCCATCAGTGATGCAGGAGGTAATTCACCCCTCCACTTT
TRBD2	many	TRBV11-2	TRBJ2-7	CASSLGSSGRIDEQYF	TGTGCCAGCAGCTTAGGAAGTAGCGGGAGGATCGACGAGCAGTACTTC
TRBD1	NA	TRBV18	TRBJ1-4	CASSRDRVSTNEKLFF	TGTGCCAGCTCACGTGACAGGGTTTCAACTAATGAAAAACTGTTTTTT
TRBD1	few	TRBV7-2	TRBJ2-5	CASSLGDRNQETQYF	TGTGCCAGCAGCTTAGGGGACAGGAACCAAGAGACCCAGTACTTC
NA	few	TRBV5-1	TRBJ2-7	CASSYRDISYEQYF	TGCGCCAGCAGCTACCGGGACATCTCCTACGAGCAGTACTTC
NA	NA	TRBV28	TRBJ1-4	CASSYQGLANEKLFF	TGTGCCAGCAGTTACCAGGGGCTGGCTAATGAAAAACTGTTTTTT
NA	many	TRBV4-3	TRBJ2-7	CASSQDMAYEQYF	TGCGCCAGCAGCCAAGATATGGCCTACGAGCAGTACTTC
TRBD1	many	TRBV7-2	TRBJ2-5	CASSPSGQGSQETQYF	TGTGCCAGCAGCCCATCCGGACAGGGGTCCCAAGAGACCCAGTACTTC
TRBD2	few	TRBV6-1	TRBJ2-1	CASSPGLAGNSYNEQFF	TGTGCCAGCAGTCCGGGACTAGCGGGGAATTCCTACAATGAGCAGTTCTTC
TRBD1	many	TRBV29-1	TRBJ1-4	CSVGQGAGEKLFF	TGCAGCGTTGGACAGGGGGCAGGTGAAAAACTGTTTTTT
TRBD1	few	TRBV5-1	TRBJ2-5	CASSTGQGVKTQYF	TGCGCCAGCAGCACGGGACAGGGGGTGAAGACCCAGTACTTC
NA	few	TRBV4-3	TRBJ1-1	CASSHNYGDTEAFF	TGCGCCAGCAGCCATAACTACGGGGACACTGAAGCTTTCTTT
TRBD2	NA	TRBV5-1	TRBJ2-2	CASSRTSGSATGELFF	TGCGCCAGCAGCCGAACTAGCGGGAGTGCTACCGGGGAGCTGTTTTTT
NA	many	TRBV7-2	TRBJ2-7	CASSRMEGYEQYF	TGTGCCAGCAGTCGAATGGAGGGCTACGAGCAGTACTTC
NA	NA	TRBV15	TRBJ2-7	CATSTGTDTTSYEQYF	TGTGCCACCAGTACAGGGACTGACACCACCTCCTACGAGCAGTACTTC
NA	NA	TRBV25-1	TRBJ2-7	CASRSGSRYEQYF	TGTGCCAGCAGGTCGGGCTCCCGCTACGAGCAGTACTTC
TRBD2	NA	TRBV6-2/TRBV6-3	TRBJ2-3	CASSYLLGGSGTDTQYF	TGTGCCAGCAGTTACCTCCTCGGCGGGAGCGGCACAGATACGCAGTATTTT
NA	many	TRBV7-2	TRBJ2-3	CASSPGHSRADTQYF	TGTGCCAGCAGCCCCGGACATTCTAGGGCAGATACGCAGTATTTT
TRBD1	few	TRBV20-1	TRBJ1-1	CSARDYRGLFTEAFF	TGCAGTGCTAGGGATTACAGGGGTTTGTTCACTGAAGCTTTCTTT
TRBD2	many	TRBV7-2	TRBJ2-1	CASSLASGGSYNEQFF	TGTGCCAGCAGCTTAGCTAGCGGGGGTTCCTACAATGAGCAGTTCTTC
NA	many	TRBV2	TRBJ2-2	CASSEEGRGTGELFF	TGTGCCAGCAGTGAGGAGGGGCGCGGCACCGGGGAGCTGTTTTTT
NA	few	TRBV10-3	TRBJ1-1	CAIRRGQALNAEAFF	TGTGCCATCAGACGAGGCCAGGCCCTGAACGCTGAAGCTTTCTTT
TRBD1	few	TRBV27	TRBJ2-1	CASRTGGSYNEQFF	TGTGCCAGCAGGACAGGGGGATCATACAATGAGCAGTTCTTC
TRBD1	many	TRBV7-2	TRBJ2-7	CASSLLRQGSEQYF	TGTGCCAGCAGCTTATTGAGACAGGGGAGCGAGCAGTACTTC
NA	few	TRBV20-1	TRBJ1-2	CSARDFREGRNYGYTF	TGCAGTGCTAGAGATTTCCGTGAGGGCAGAAACTATGGCTACACCTTC
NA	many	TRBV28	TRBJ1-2	CASSLTSYGYTF	TGTGCCAGCAGTTTAACGAGCTATGGCTACACCTTC
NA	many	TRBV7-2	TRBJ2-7	CASTLQGYEQYF	TGTGCCAGCACGTTACAGGGCTACGAGCAGTACTTC
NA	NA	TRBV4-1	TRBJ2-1	CASSAERGHSSYNEQFF	TGCGCCAGCAGCGCGGAGAGGGGCCATAGCTCCTACAATGAGCAGTTCTTC
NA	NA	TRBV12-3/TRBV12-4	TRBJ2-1	CASSTPGVHEQFF	TGTGCCAGCAGTACCCCGGGGGTTCATGAGCAGTTCTTC
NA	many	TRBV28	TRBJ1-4	CASSLSGSGEKLFF	TGTGCCAGCAGTTTATCTGGTTCGGGGGAAAAACTGTTTTTT